This T cell receptor (beta chain) was sequenced in a study of OX40 agonist ivuxolimab in advanced cancers. Overall study: The study gave patients intravenous ivuxolimab at 0.01 to 10 mg/kg every 2 weeks. Study observations and caveats: Near-lowest levels of clonal expansion characterized partial responders at 0.1-3.0 mg/kg.

Autoimmune disease history or systemic immunosuppression disqualified patients. At baseline, cycle 4 day 1, and cycle 7 day 1, blood was sampled. This table comes from immunoSEQ multiplex PCR, and its TCRdb copy is limited to in-frame clones, with some not included. The sample has 78,000 or so clones, 92% seen once. As regards this clone: Its target is not known.

With V trimmed by 5 bases and J by 3 bases, 6 bases remained unmatched. The CDR3 sequence is 14 residues long. Germline V gives CDR1 SGHTA, CDR2 FQGNSA. The sequence was obtained from an adult with an advanced solid tumor such as melanoma, head and neck, liver or kidney cancer. V is TRBV7-2 and J is TRBJ2-7; 8 nucleotides agree with TRBD1. The sequencing here drew on CD4+ or CD8+ T cells sorted from blood, taken in a trial of the OX40 agonist ivuxolimab. The CDR3 loop is CASSRDRTHYEQYF. In DNA form, the CDR3 reads TGTGCCAGCAGCAGGGACAGGACACACTACGAGCAGTACTTC.